This record looks at one T cell receptor beta chain sequence and its context. Antigen specificity is unknown. This specimen belongs to a study of blood T cells in healthy people across ages. Study results and limitations: More naive CD4+ cells and higher diversity marked long-lived donors relative to aged donors. Roughly linear age-related decline in beta diversity appeared, significant by age around 42.

Germline CDR1 MRHNA, CDR2 SNTAGT. Germline trimming cut 2 bases from V and 5 bases from J; bases unmatched to any gene: 3. The CDR3 extends over 16 amino acids. The authors ran a second PCR of roughly 7 to 11 cycles using a sample-barcoded 5' primer and a J-beta primer mix. A template-switch adaptor that had 12 random nucleotides put a tag on each cDNA molecule. In TCRdb, the 5' RACE reads were re-called with MiXCR into one record per CDR3 protein. This sample has about 970,000 distinct CDR3 sequences; 45% to 60% occur once, and the top ten carry about a fifth. Every sample gave at least 5.5 micrograms of total RNA when it was extracted.

V and J are TRBV6-4 and TRBJ2-3, with TRBD2 matching over 14 bases. The sequenced material came from blood. The sequence was obtained from a woman aged 55-69 years in good health. The CDR3 here is CASSDRGLAGVDTQYF. The CDR3 DNA sequence: TGTGCCAGCAGTGACCGGGGACTAGCGGGAGTAGATACGCAGTATTTT.